The 25 T cell receptor beta chains below all came from one sample that was sequenced in a study of blood T cell repertoires in COVID-19. Generated by immunoSEQ multiplex PCR, the TCRdb table keeps only in-frame clones and is missing some. The sample holds fewer than 200,000 clones, approximately 85% seen once. Source material: peripheral blood. These receptors all come from a woman older than 75 with acute or convalescent COVID-19.

V is TRBV5-4 and J is TRBJ2-3; perhaps TRBD2 as D (6 bases). The germline V gene encodes CDR1 SGHNT and CDR2 YYREEE (reference sequence). The germline V and J ends were trimmed by 2 bases and 2 bases, with 12 bases remaining between them. This CDR3 spans 15 amino acids. CDR3 loop: CASSFPGVNTDTQYF. The CDR3 nucleotides are TGTGCCAGCAGCTTCCCGGGGGTTAACACAGATACGCAGTATTTT.

The chain carries TRBV7-6 and TRBJ2-1; D perhaps matches TRBD2 (6 bases). The CDR3 is 15 residues long. Trimming removed 2 bases at V and 4 bases at J, with 12 bases between. From germline, CDR1 is SGHVS and CDR2 FNYEAQ. The CDR3 DNA sequence: TGTGCCAGCAGCTTAACTAGAGGAGGGTACAATGAGCAGTTCTTC. This encodes CASSLTRGGYNEQFF. Full variable domain (remainder filled in from reference TRBV7-6 and TRBJ2-1): GAGVSQSPRYKVTKRGQDVALRCDPISGHVSLYWYRQALGQGPEFLTYFNYEAQQDKSGLPNDRFSAERPEGSISTLTIQRTEQRDSAMYRCASSLTRGGYNEQFFGPGTRLTVL.

This clone has just one count. This chain connects TRBV4-1 to TRBJ2-2, with 10 nucleotides matching TRBD2. J gave up 5 bases and V 0 bases, and 15 bases lay outside the gene matches. Looked up from germline, CDR1 is MGHRA and CDR2 is YSYEKL. The CDR3 covers 20 residues. CDR3 sequence (DNA): TGCGCCAGCAGCCAAGAGTGGGCCCTAGCGGGGGACACCCGGACCGGGGAGCTGTTTTTT. Its protein product is CASSQEWALAGDTRTGELFF.

This clone was detected a few times. V gene TRBV24-1 combines with J gene TRBJ2-3, with 7 positions matching TRBD2. V lost 4 bases to trimming and J lost 9 bases; unmatched junction nucleotides: 18. The CDR3 sequence is 17 residues long. CDR1 and CDR2 (germline): KGHDR, SFDVKD. This CDR3 is CATSDSHSGDPSGTQYF. The CDR3 region has the DNA TGTGCCACCAGTGACAGTCACAGCGGGGACCCCTCCGGGACGCAGTATTTT.

The DNA of the CDR3 is TGTGCCATCAGTGCCGGGGATATAGGCTACGAGCAGTACTTC. Protein product: CAISAGDIGYEQYF. This chain joins TRBV10-3 and TRBJ2-7; tentative D call: TRBD2 (5 bases). The CDR3 is 14 residues long. CDR1 and CDR2 from the germline V gene are ENHRY and SYGVKD. V was clipped by 4 bases and J by 3 bases, with 13 bases between them.

The V gene is TRBV27, the J gene TRBJ2-1; 12 bases line up with TRBD2. Unmatched junction bases numbered 11, after V lost 6 bases and J lost 11 bases. The germline V gene has CDR1 MNHEY and CDR2 SMNVEV (reference sequence). The length of the CDR3 is 15 residues. CDR3 nucleotide sequence: TGTGCCAGCAGGACGCTAGCGGGGGGGCCTAGCAAGCAGTTCTTC. Translated: CASRTLAGGPSKQFF.

Points on this clone: Other DNA sequences in the same sample also yield this CDR3. J is TRBJ2-1 and V is TRBV19; 9 bases are shared with TRBD2. This CDR3 has 15 residues. CDR1 LNHDA and CDR2 SQIVND come from the germline V gene (reference sequence). With 6 bases clipped from V and 0 bases from J, the junction kept 3 bases outside the gene matches. The DNA of the CDR3 is TGTGCCAGTAGGACTAGCGGACCCTCCTACAATGAGCAGTTCTTC. This gives the protein CASRTSGPSYNEQFF.

This rearrangement joins TRBV19 to TRBJ1-6, with D perhaps matching TRBD1 (6 bases). This CDR3 contains 16 residues. Germline CDR1 reads LNHDA; CDR2 reads SQIVND (reference sequence). V was cut by 0 bases and J by 8 bases, with 14 bases left in between. CDR3 DNA sequence: TGTGCCAGTAGTATAGATGCAACAGGGAATTATTCACCCCTCCACTTT. Its translation: CASSIDATGNYSPLHF.

This rearrangement joins TRBV6-2 or TRBV6-3 to TRBJ2-2, with 12 positions matching TRBD2. J gave up 2 bases and V 6 bases, and 7 bases lay outside the gene matches. CDR3 length equals 17 residues. In germline, CDR1 is MNHEY, CDR2 SVGEGT. The CDR3 is CASRPTSGRPNTGELFF. The CDR3 DNA follows: TGTGCCAGCAGACCTACTAGCGGGAGGCCTAACACCGGGGAGCTGTTTTTT.

This clone was counted a single time. The gene calls are TRBV6-5 and TRBJ1-2; D is perhaps TRBD1 (5 bases). Per germline, CDR1 MNHEY and CDR2 SVGAGI. This CDR3 is built from 15 residues. V lost 5 bases to trimming and J lost 8 bases, with 21 bases between them. Here the CDR3 reads CASSPYPQVPRGYTF. In DNA form, the CDR3 reads TGTGCCAGCAGTCCATATCCACAGGTCCCGAGGGGCTACACCTTC.

This CDR3 reads CASRPPCCQF. The CDR3 DNA follows: TGTGCCAGCAGGCCCCCGTGCTGTCAGTTC. The gene calls are TRBV21-1 and TRBJ1-2; the D segment call TRBD1 is taken from the table without a DNA check. TRBV21-1 is listed as a pseudogene. The CDR3 covers 10 residues.

The chain combines TRBV18 with TRBJ2-3; TRBD1 agrees at 9 bases. Germline-derived CDR1 and CDR2 are KGHSH and LQKENI. J was trimmed by 6 bases and V by 2 bases; bases with no gene match: 6. The CDR3 consists of 15 residues. CDR3 sequence (DNA): TGTGCCAGCTCACCAGGGGGACAGGGTGGCGATACGCAGTATTTT. This translates into CASSPGGQGGDTQYF.

This clone was recorded only once. The CDR3 nucleotides read TGTGCCAGCAGCTTAGGGGTGGGAGGGAGCCAAGAGACCCAGTACTTC. As protein: CASSLGVGGSQETQYF. The rearrangement links TRBV7-8 to TRBJ2-5; the match to TRBD2 covers 7 bases. V lost 1 base, J lost 1 base, and 6 bases stayed unmatched. Germline V CDR1 and CDR2: SGHVS, FQNEAQ. This CDR3 has 16 amino acids.

Only a few counts were recorded for this clone. The chain couples TRBV7-2 to TRBJ2-7, with a weak D call TRBD1 (6 bases). The germline gives CDR1 SGHTA, CDR2 FQGNSA. The CDR3 has 16 amino acids. The V gene lost 5 bases and the J gene lost 2 bases, with 19 bases spanning the gap. The CDR3 region is CASSTSTGLVPYEQYF. For the CDR3, the DNA is TGTGCCAGCAGCACCTCAACAGGGTTGGTGCCCTACGAGCAGTACTTC.

This clone was seen a handful of times. V and J are TRBV5-8 and TRBJ2-7, with D perhaps TRBD2 (7 bases). Germline CDR1 and CDR2: SGHTS and YDEGEE. V was clipped by 1 base and J by 5 bases, with 16 bases between them. CDR3 length: 15 residues. In DNA form, the CDR3 reads TGTGCCAGCAGCTTGCAGGGCGGGGGCTGGGACGAGCAGTACTTC. Its translation is CASSLQGGGWDEQYF.

This clone was seen a few times. The chain combines TRBV27 with TRBJ1-1; D is uncertain. The length of the CDR3 is 15 residues. The V gene's germline CDR1 is MNHEY and CDR2 SMNVEV (reference sequence). The V and J ends lost 4 bases and 2 bases respectively, with 14 bases between them. The CDR3, as DNA: TGTGCCAGCAGTTCCCCCTCCGGTACCAACACTGAAGCTTTCTTT. This encodes CASSSPSGTNTEAFF.

This rearrangement joins TRBV30 to TRBJ2-2, with unresolved D. The CDR3 covers 14 residues. V was trimmed by 2 bases and J by 6 bases, leaving 13 bases between them. Germline CDR1 is GTSNPN and CDR2 is SVGIG (reference sequence). Written as DNA, the CDR3 is TGTGCCTGGAGTATTCTTACAGTATCCGGGGAGCTGTTTTTT. Amino acids: CAWSILTVSGELFF.

This chain links TRBV2 with TRBJ1-2; D not resolved. This CDR3 region has 12 residues. Germline V lookup: CDR1 SNHLY, CDR2 FYNNEI. V was shortened by 6 bases and J by 5 bases, with 10 bases between the two germline ends. Here the CDR3 DNA reads TGTGCCAGCAGCCTACAGCGGTATGGCTACACCTTC. Encoded protein: CASSLQRYGYTF.

This clone has more than one count but fewer than ten. The V call is TRBV4-2, the J call TRBJ1-5; D is ambiguous. In germline, CDR1 is LGHNA, CDR2 YNFKEQ. Between the trimmed V and J ends, which lost 0 bases and 5 bases, there was a span of 5 bases. The CDR3 is 13 residues long. CDR3 nucleotides: TGTGCCAGCAGCCAAGATTCGGATCAGCCCCAGCATTTT. Translated, it gives CASSQDSDQPQHF.

V and J are TRBV18 and TRBJ2-7, with a possible D match to TRBD1 (5 bases). The germline V gene has CDR1 KGHSH and CDR2 LQKENI. The length of the CDR3 is 17 residues. V was shortened by 11 bases and J by 0 bases, with 26 bases between the two germline ends. As DNA, the CDR3 is TGTGCCCTCTTTCACCGAAGTCAGGGTGCCCGCTCCTACGAGCAGTACTTC. This translates into CALFHRSQGARSYEQYF.

The chain joins TRBV6-6 to TRBJ2-7; maybe TRBD2 (5 bases). Trimming pared 6 bases from V and 3 bases from J, leaving 9 bases between. The CDR3 runs 12 residues. Germline V CDR1 and CDR2: MNHNY, SVGAGI (reference sequence). The DNA of the CDR3 is TGTGCCAGCAGCCCCGGACTCTACGAGCAGTACTTC. This codes for CASSPGLYEQYF.

The chain recombines TRBV6-6 with TRBJ2-6; D is possibly TRBD1 (6 bases). Germline V gives CDR1 MNHNY, CDR2 SVGAGI (reference sequence). This CDR3 has 18 amino acids. V was clipped by 5 bases and J by 0 bases, with 17 bases between them. In nucleotides, the CDR3 is TGTGCCAGCAGTCGCCGGGACACCCTTCTCTCTGGGGCCAACGTCCTGACTTTC. Amino acid sequence: CASSRRDTLLSGANVLTF.

The chain combines TRBV5-1 with TRBJ1-2; a weak D match, TRBD1 (5 bases). The V gene's germline CDR1 is SGHRS and CDR2 YFSETQ. The germline V and J ends were trimmed by 0 bases and 1 base, with 16 bases remaining between them. CDR3 length: 17 residues. This chain's CDR3 is CASSLGQTNLNNYGYTF. CDR3 sequence (DNA): TGCGCCAGCAGCTTGGGACAGACGAACCTAAATAACTATGGCTACACCTTC.

The chain joins TRBV3-1 (or the pseudogene TRBV3-2) to TRBJ1-4; 9 positions agree with TRBD1. Germline lookup yields CDR1 LGHDT and CDR2 YNNKEL (reference sequence). This CDR3 contains 17 residues. V shed 2 bases, J shed 5 bases, and the junction held 9 bases outside the gene matches. CDR3: CASSQMRPGQGNEKLFF. In DNA, the CDR3 is TGTGCCAGCAGCCAAATGCGGCCGGGACAGGGAAATGAAAAACTGTTTTTT.

The chain employs TRBV9 and TRBJ2-4; 8 nucleotides agree with TRBD1. In germline, CDR1 is SGDLS, CDR2 YYNGEE. The CDR3 consists of 15 residues. With V trimmed by 3 bases and J by 1 base, 3 bases remained unmatched. The CDR3 sequence is CASSGRDRAKNIQYF. In DNA form, the CDR3 reads TGTGCCAGCAGCGGTAGGGACAGGGCCAAAAACATTCAGTACTTC.